Following are 4 T cell receptor beta chains from one sample sequenced in a study of blood T cells in healthy people across ages. The authors ran a second PCR of about 6 to 11 cycles using a sample-barcoded 5' primer and a J-beta primer mix. TCRdb passed the 5' RACE reads through MiXCR, listing each CDR3 protein once. The sample yields hundreds of thousands of distinct CDR3 sequences, about a third seen once. The sample comprised blood. The receptors stem from an elderly woman in good health.

The gene calls are TRBV12-3 or TRBV12-4 and TRBJ2-4, with 7 bases lining up with TRBD2. The CDR3 has 14 residues. With V trimmed by 6 bases and J by 6 bases, 8 bases remained unmatched. Written as DNA, the CDR3 is TGTGCCAGCAGGGTGAAGTTAGCGGGAAACATTCAGTACTTC. It specifies CASRVKLAGNIQYF.

V gene TRBV28 combines with J gene TRBJ1-5, with D maybe TRBD1 (5 bases). Trimming removed 7 bases from V and 1 base from J, with 14 bases in between. The CDR3 runs to 15 residues. Germline lookup yields CDR1 MDHEN and CDR2 SYDVKM. The CDR3 spells CASKSRARSNQPQHF. CDR3 in DNA: TGTGCCAGCAAGTCCAGGGCGAGGAGCAATCAGCCCCAGCATTTT. Full variable domain (outside the CDR3, taken from reference TRBV28 and TRBJ1-5): DVKVTQSSRYLVKRTGEKVFLECVQDMDHENMFWYRQDPGLGLRLIYFSYDVKMKEKGDIPEGYSVSREKKERFSLILESASTNQTSMYLCASKSRARSNQPQHFGDGTRLSIL.

The chain is built from TRBV20-1 and TRBJ1-2; 9 bases are a match to TRBD1. CDR1 is DFQATT and CDR2 is SNEGSKA in the germline V gene (reference sequence). The junction had 15 bases not matched to a gene; V was cut back by 0 bases and J by 4 bases. The CDR3 has 18 amino acids. The CDR3 sequence is CSARDPSIQGAVSYGYTF. The CDR3 DNA is TGCAGTGCTAGAGATCCCTCTATACAGGGGGCCGTGAGCTATGGCTACACCTTC.

This clonotype was seen repeatedly, ten times or more. This chain connects TRBV7-2 to TRBJ2-5; 8 bases fit TRBD1. Trimming cost V 5 bases and J 4 bases; bases outside gene matches: 12. Per the germline V gene, CDR1 is SGHTA and CDR2 is FQGNSA. This CDR3 spans 16 amino acids. CDR3 DNA sequence: TGTGCCAGCAGCCCGCCGGACAGGGTAATTGCAGAGACCCAGTACTTC. Protein product: CASSPPDRVIAETQYF. Full variable domain (outside the CDR3, taken from reference TRBV7-2 and TRBJ2-5): GAGVSQSPSNKVTEKGKDVELRCDPISGHTALYWYRQSLGQGLEFLIYFQGNSAPDKSGLPSDRFSAERTGGSVSTLTIQRTQQEDSAVYLCASSPPDRVIAETQYFGPGTRLLVL.